One and the same sample provided the 29 T cell receptor beta chains below, sequenced in a study of cytomegalovirus exposure and HLA in healthy donors. The protocol was immunoSEQ multiplex PCR, while the TCRdb copy is restricted to in-frame clones and leaves out a portion. The repertoire holds some 150,000 clones, with more than 75% as singletons. The sequencing sample was made of PBMCs. These receptors all stem from a young man in good health and CMV-seropositive.

This chain links TRBV11-2 with TRBJ2-7; 9 nucleotides agree with TRBD2. The length of the CDR3 is 13 residues. V lost 5 bases, J lost 3 bases, and 2 bases stayed unmatched. CDR1 SGHAT and CDR2 FQNNGV come from the germline V gene. DNA for the CDR3: TGTGCCAGCAGCCTAGCGGGGTTCTACGAGCAGTACTTC. Its translation: CASSLAGFYEQYF.

The V call is TRBV5-1, the J call TRBJ2-5; 9 nucleotides line up with TRBD2. Germline CDR1 and CDR2: SGHRS and YFSETQ. V gave up 0 bases and J gave up 5 bases; unmatched junction bases: 8. The length of the CDR3 is 16 residues. CDR3 bases: TGCGCCAGCAGCTTGGCGGTAGCGGGGGATCGGGAGACCCAGTACTTC. Translating it yields CASSLAVAGDRETQYF.

The chain has TRBV5-1 and TRBJ1-1, with D possibly being TRBD1 (6 bases). Germline loops: CDR1 SGHRS, CDR2 YFSETQ. V lost 4 bases and J 1 base, leaving 11 bases between the germline ends. The CDR3 is 14 residues long. CDR3 protein: CASSLGGQNTEAFF. In nucleotides, the CDR3 is TGCGCCAGCAGCCTGGGGGGACAGAACACTGAAGCTTTCTTT.

This clone was observed a single time. The genes are TRBV28 and TRBJ2-7; TRBD2 is a possible D gene (6 bases). The V end was cut by 3 bases, the J end by 0 bases, with 9 bases between. The CDR3 contains 14 residues. Germline CDR1 MDHEN, CDR2 SYDVKM. The CDR3 sequence is CASSFPGASYEQYF. In nucleotides, the CDR3 is TGTGCCAGCAGTTTCCCGGGAGCCTCCTACGAGCAGTACTTC.

V gene TRBV7-2 combines with J gene TRBJ1-2, with 9 bases fitting TRBD1. Germline V gene lookup returns CDR1 SGHTA and CDR2 FQGNSA. J lost 8 bases, V lost 4 bases, and 5 bases had no gene match. This CDR3 contains 13 residues. Here the CDR3 reads CASSSQGATGYTF. DNA for the CDR3: TGTGCCAGCAGCTCACAGGGGGCGACGGGCTACACCTTC.

This clone was seen more than once but under ten times. The chain carries TRBV2 and TRBJ2-7, with D unresolved. V was shortened by 7 bases and J by 4 bases, with 8 bases between the two germline ends. The CDR3 is made up of 11 amino acids. Germline lookup yields CDR1 SNHLY and CDR2 FYNNEI. The CDR3 sequence is CASILMYEQYF. The DNA of the CDR3 is TGTGCCAGCATACTTATGTACGAGCAGTACTTC.

The genes are TRBV5-7 and TRBJ1-1, with 10 positions matching TRBD1. TRBV5-7 is marked as an open reading frame, function uncertain. Trimming at V came to 0 bases and at J to 10 bases, leaving 9 bases not matched to a gene. This CDR3 comprises 15 residues. The CDR3 sequence is CASSLGDGQGVLAFF. The DNA for the CDR3 is TGTGCCAGCAGCTTGGGGGACGGACAGGGGGTATTAGCTTTCTTT.

This chain joins TRBV27 and TRBJ2-1; 11 bases are a match to TRBD2. CDR1 is MNHEY and CDR2 is SMNVEV in the germline V gene (reference sequence). The CDR3 consists of 15 residues. V shed 7 bases, J shed 3 bases, and the junction held 5 bases outside the gene matches. The CDR3 region is CASKITSGSYNEQFF. The CDR3 DNA reads as TGTGCCAGCAAGATCACTAGCGGGAGCTACAATGAGCAGTTCTTC.

The chain uses TRBV4-2 and TRBJ2-2, with D possibly being TRBD1 (5 bases). The V end lost 6 bases, the J end lost 2 bases, and 13 bases lay between the germline ends. The CDR3 has 15 amino acids. The V gene's germline CDR1 is LGHNA and CDR2 YNFKEQ. CDR3 protein: CASRARQTNTGELFF. The CDR3 DNA is TGTGCCAGCAGAGCCAGACAGACTAACACCGGGGAGCTGTTTTTT.

The chain is built from TRBV15 and TRBJ1-4, with D unclear. Germline CDR1 is LNHNV and CDR2 is YYDKDF (reference sequence). The ends were cut back, 4 bases at V and 7 bases at J, with 7 bases in the middle. The CDR3 is made up of 12 amino acids. This chain's CDR3 is CATSNPGEKLFF. CDR3 DNA: TGTGCCACCAGCAACCCGGGTGAAAAACTGTTTTTT.

To note about this clone: The same CDR3 also results from other DNA sequences found in this sample. This chain connects TRBV4-3 to TRBJ1-2; D uncertain. In germline, CDR1 is LGHNA, CDR2 YSLEER. CDR3 length: 13 residues. V lost 0 bases, J lost 5 bases, and 7 bases lay in between. The CDR3 region has the DNA TGCGCCAGCAGCCAAGATCGAGGTTATGGCTACACCTTC. This codes for CASSQDRGYGYTF.

The rearrangement joins TRBV12-5 to TRBJ2-1; 8 nucleotides align to TRBD1. The J segment lost 3 bases and the V segment lost 6 bases, leaving 7 bases of the junction unmatched. Looked up from germline, CDR1 is LGHNT and CDR2 is FRNRAP. The CDR3 extends over 15 amino acids. This CDR3 is CASGQGQGFYNEQFF. DNA for the CDR3: TGTGCTAGTGGGCAAGGACAGGGATTCTACAATGAGCAGTTCTTC.

The rearrangement links TRBV27 to TRBJ2-3; 11 bases are shared with TRBD2. This CDR3 is built from 16 residues. The germline CDR1 and CDR2 sequences are MNHEY and SMNVEV (reference sequence). V gave up 5 bases and J gave up 1 base; unmatched junction bases: 5. Here the CDR3 DNA reads TGTGCCAGCAGTCCGTGGACTAGCGGGCGCACAGATACGCAGTATTTT. It yields the protein CASSPWTSGRTDTQYF.

The gene calls are TRBV27 and TRBJ1-5; D possibly corresponds to TRBD1 (6 bases). The germline V and J ends were trimmed by 4 bases and 3 bases, with 10 bases remaining between them. The CDR3 sequence is 14 residues long. The V gene's germline CDR1 is MNHEY and CDR2 SMNVEV (reference sequence). The CDR3 protein is CASSYRDNNQPQHF. In nucleotides, the CDR3 is TGTGCCAGCAGTTACCGGGACAACAATCAGCCCCAGCATTTT.

The rearrangement links TRBV28 to TRBJ1-5; 9 bases align to TRBD1. With V trimmed by 5 bases and J by 6 bases, 8 bases remained unmatched. Germline loops: CDR1 MDHEN, CDR2 SYDVKM. This CDR3 comprises 15 residues. The chain's CDR3 is CASSPSTGGRQPQHF. In nucleotides, the CDR3 is TGTGCCAGCAGTCCAAGCACAGGGGGCCGTCAGCCCCAGCATTTT.

The rearrangement links TRBV7-6 to TRBJ2-5; D unresolved. Trimming removed 4 bases from V and 1 base from J, with 7 bases in between. The CDR3 has 13 residues. Germline assignment: CDR1 SGHVS and CDR2 FNYEAQ. CDR3 loop: CASSSVLQETQYF. CDR3 DNA sequence: TGTGCCAGCAGCTCGGTCCTCCAAGAGACCCAGTACTTC.

Remarks on this clone: This may arise from a read error, as a much more abundant clone is one base away. The genes are TRBV28 and TRBJ2-7; 11 positions match TRBD1. The CDR3 runs 14 residues. J gave up 3 bases and V 2 bases, and 0 bases lay outside the gene matches. Germline values: CDR1 MDHEN, CDR2 SYDVKM. The CDR3: CASSLGTGGYEQYF. In DNA, the CDR3 is TGTGCCAGCAGTTTAGGGACAGGGGGCTACGAGCAGTACTTC.

The V call is TRBV5-1, the J call TRBJ2-5; D remains ambiguous. V lost 0 bases and J 5 bases, leaving 5 bases between the germline ends. Germline values: CDR1 SGHRS, CDR2 YFSETQ. CDR3 size: 12 residues. The CDR3 spells CASSLDGETQYF. The CDR3 DNA reads TGCGCCAGCAGCTTGGACGGTGAGACCCAGTACTTC.

The V and J genes are TRBV7-3 and TRBJ1-1, with 10 bases identical to TRBD1. The J segment lost 1 base and the V segment lost 7 bases, leaving 9 bases of the junction unmatched. The CDR3 is 16 amino acids. Germline V gene data show CDR1 as SGHTA and CDR2 as FQGTGA. CDR3 DNA sequence: TGTGCCAGCACCCTGACAGGGGGCGCCGGGAACACTGAAGCTTTCTTT. Its translation: CASTLTGGAGNTEAFF.

The chain employs TRBV2 and TRBJ1-2; D call uncertain. CDR3 length: 12 residues. Between the trimmed V and J ends, which lost 5 bases and 5 bases, there was a span of 9 bases. Looked up from germline, CDR1 is SNHLY and CDR2 is FYNNEI. This chain's CDR3 is CASSTGNYGYTF. The CDR3 bases are TGTGCCAGCAGTACGGGGAATTATGGCTACACCTTC.

The DNA of the CDR3 is TGTGCCACAGACAGATCGGGACTTAACACAGATACGCAGTATTTT. Amino acids: CATDRSGLNTDTQYF. This sequence joins TRBV2 and TRBJ2-3; tentative D call: TRBD2 (6 bases). The V gene's germline CDR1 is SNHLY and CDR2 FYNNEI. The CDR3 has 15 amino acids. V lost 10 bases and J lost 2, with 19 bases in between.

This rearrangement joins TRBV6-5 to TRBJ1-3; D may be TRBD1 (5 bases). CDR3 length equals 14 residues. Deletions cut 0 bases from V and 3 bases from J, with 6 bases between. Per the germline V gene, CDR1 is MNHEY and CDR2 is SVGAGI. The CDR3 DNA is TGTGCCAGCAGTTACTCGGGGGGTGGAAACACCATATATTTT. Translation: CASSYSGGGNTIYF.

This clone was seen only a few times. The V gene is TRBV7-9, the J gene TRBJ2-7, with D maybe TRBD2 (5 bases). The CDR3 runs to 12 residues. The germline gives CDR1 SEHNR, CDR2 FQNEAQ (reference sequence). CDR3 bases: TGTGCGACAAGAGGGAGCTCCTACGAGCAGTACTTC. It specifies CATRGSSYEQYF.

Only one count was recorded for this clone. The chain employs TRBV4-3 and TRBJ2-2, with unresolved D. The germline V and J ends were trimmed by 5 bases and 8 bases, with 18 bases remaining between them. CDR3 length: 15 amino acids. Looked up from germline, CDR1 is LGHNA and CDR2 is YSLEER. CDR3 in amino acids: CASSARISLPGELFF. Written as DNA, the CDR3 is TGCGCCAGCAGCGCCAGGATTTCCCTCCCGGGGGAGCTGTTTTTT.

V and J are TRBV15 and TRBJ1-2, with D maybe TRBD1 (5 bases). The V gene's germline CDR1 is LNHNV and CDR2 YYDKDF (reference sequence). CDR3 size: 15 residues. V gave up 0 bases and J gave up 7 bases, with 15 bases separating them. Here the CDR3 DNA reads TGTGCCACCAGCAGAGATCCCGGGGGGATGGGTGGCTACACCTTC. Residues: CATSRDPGGMGGYTF.

V is TRBV7-3 and J is TRBJ2-7, with D maybe TRBD2 (7 bases). CDR1 and CDR2 from the germline V gene are SGHTA and FQGTGA. V was trimmed by 5 bases and J by 1 base, leaving 18 bases between them. The CDR3 covers 16 residues. Here the CDR3 reads CASSPGQGGGSYEQYF. CDR3 sequence (DNA): TGTGCCAGCAGCCCCGGGCAGGGAGGGGGTTCCTACGAGCAGTACTTC.

The chain joins TRBV6-1 to TRBJ1-1; 7 nucleotides match TRBD1. The CDR3 spans 15 residues. The ends lost 6 bases at V and 0 bases at J; junction bases unmatched: 7. Germline V gives CDR1 MNHNS, CDR2 SASEGT. The CDR3 is CASRLDRAMNTEAFF. The CDR3 region has the DNA TGTGCCAGCAGGCTAGACAGGGCTATGAACACTGAAGCTTTCTTT.

This clone showed up just a few times. The chain combines TRBV11-2 with TRBJ1-2, with a weak D call TRBD1 (6 bases). Germline V lookup: CDR1 SGHAT, CDR2 FQNNGV. Trimming shortened V by 3 bases and J by 8 bases, and 16 bases separated the two germline ends. This CDR3 is built from 14 residues. DNA of the CDR3: TGTGCCAGCAGCTTGCAGGGGTTGCTTGGCGGCTACACCTTC. Its translation is CASSLQGLLGGYTF.

The CDR3 region is CSARSYNEQFF. CDR3 coding DNA: TGCAGTGCCCGGTCCTACAATGAGCAGTTCTTC. The genes are TRBV20-1 and TRBJ2-1; D not certain. CDR1 DFQATT and CDR2 SNEGSKA come from the germline V gene (reference sequence). The CDR3 is made up of 11 amino acids. The V gene lost 6 bases and the J gene lost 1 base, with 4 bases spanning the gap.